The sequence of this T cell receptor beta chain was determined in a study of shared clonotypes between healthy human individuals. Clones were read by immunoSEQ multiplex PCR, and TCRdb kept only the in-frame ones, dropping some. The data show a few million clones, under 95% seen once. The CDR3 totals 14 residues. Germline values: CDR1 SGHTA, CDR2 FQGNSA. The V and J ends lost 5 bases and 6 bases respectively, with 16 bases between them. Specimen: naive CD4+ T cells from PBMCs. Sample subset: CD45RA+ positively selected. The clonotype originates from a man aged 18-30 years in good health. Some clones in this sample may be carry-over from other donors' samples. This chain links TRBV7-2 with TRBJ1-2; D is unclear. CDR3 in DNA: TGTGCCAGCAGCCCCCCTGGACCCCCGAATGGCTACACCTTC. Its protein product is CASSPPGPPNGYTF. Full variable domain (outside the CDR3, taken from reference TRBV7-2 and TRBJ1-2): GAGVSQSPSNKVTEKGKDVELRCDPISGHTALYWYRQSLGQGLEFLIYFQGNSAPDKSGLPSDRFSAERTGGSVSTLTIQRTQQEDSAVYLCASSPPGPPNGYTFGSGTRLTVV.